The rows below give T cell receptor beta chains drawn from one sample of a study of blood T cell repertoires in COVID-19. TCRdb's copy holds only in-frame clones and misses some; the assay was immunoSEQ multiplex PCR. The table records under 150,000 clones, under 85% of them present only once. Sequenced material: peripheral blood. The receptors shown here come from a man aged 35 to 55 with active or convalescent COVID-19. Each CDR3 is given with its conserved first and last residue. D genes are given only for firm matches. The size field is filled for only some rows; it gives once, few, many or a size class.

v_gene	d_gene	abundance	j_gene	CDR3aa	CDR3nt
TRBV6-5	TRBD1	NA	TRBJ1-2	CASRSHGTGDYGYTF	TGTGCCAGCAGGTCGCACGGGACAGGAGACTATGGCTACACCTTC
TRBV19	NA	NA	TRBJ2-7	CASSISQGRDEQYF	TGTGCCAGTAGTATAAGCCAGGGTCGAGACGAGCAGTACTTC
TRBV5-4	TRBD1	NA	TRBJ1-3	CASSTGQGSGNTIYF	TGTGCCAGCAGCACCGGACAGGGTAGTGGAAACACCATATATTTT
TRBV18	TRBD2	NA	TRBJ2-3	CASSVLAGGPSGTQYF	TGTGCCAGCTCAGTACTAGCGGGGGGGCCTAGCGGTACGCAGTATTTT
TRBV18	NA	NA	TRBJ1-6	CASSPGQGAYNSPLHF	TGTGCCAGCTCACCAGGCCAGGGCGCCTATAATTCACCCCTCCACTTT
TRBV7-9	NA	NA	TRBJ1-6	CASSLTGTSSYNSPLHF	TGTGCCAGCAGCTTAACAGGGACGAGCTCCTATAATTCACCCCTCCACTTT
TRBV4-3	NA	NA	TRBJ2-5	CASSQDRLAGETQYF	TGCGCCAGCAGCCAAGATCGGCTAGCTGGTGAGACCCAGTACTTC
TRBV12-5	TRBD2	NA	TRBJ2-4	CASGAGTSSPKNIQYF	TGTGCTAGTGGTGCCGGGACTAGCTCCCCCAAAAACATTCAGTACTTC
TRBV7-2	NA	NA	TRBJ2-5	CASSLVLGRGETQYF	TGTGCCAGCAGCTTAGTGCTGGGGCGGGGAGAGACCCAGTACTTC
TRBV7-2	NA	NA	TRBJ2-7	CASSLLPSGYEQYF	TGTGCCAGCAGCTTATTGCCATCCGGGTACGAGCAGTACTTC
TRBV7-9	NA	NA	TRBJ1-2	CASSSSISGYTF	TGTGCCAGCAGCTCGTCTATCTCCGGCTACACCTTC
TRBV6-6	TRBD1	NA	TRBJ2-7	CASSSSGGTYEQYF	TGTGCCAGCAGTTCCTCAGGGGGCACCTACGAGCAGTACTTC
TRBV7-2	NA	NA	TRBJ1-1	CASSPRLLPNTEAFF	TGTGCCAGCAGCCCACGACTCCTACCGAACACTGAAGCTTTCTTT
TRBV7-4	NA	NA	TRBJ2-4	CASSAALTLAKNIQYF	TGTGCCAGCAGCGCAGCGCTCACCCTAGCCAAAAACATTCAGTACTTC
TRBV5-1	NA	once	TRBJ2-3	CASSSGRTYNGTQYF	TGCGCCAGCAGCTCCGGACGGACTTACAATGGGACGCAGTATTTT
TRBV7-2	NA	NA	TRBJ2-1	CASTSSYNEQFF	TGTGCCAGTACTAGCTCCTACAATGAGCAGTTCTTC
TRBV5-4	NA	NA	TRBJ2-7	CASSLDRGAFWEQYF	TGTGCCAGCAGCTTGGATCGGGGGGCCTTTTGGGAGCAGTACTTC
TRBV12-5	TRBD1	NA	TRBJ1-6	CASGLADRASSYNSPLHF	TGTGCTAGTGGTTTGGCCGACAGGGCGAGCTCCTATAATTCACCCCTCCACTTT
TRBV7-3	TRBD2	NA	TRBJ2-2	CASSPRLAGEPNTGELFF	TGTGCCAGCAGCCCCCGACTAGCGGGGGAGCCGAACACCGGGGAGCTGTTTTTT
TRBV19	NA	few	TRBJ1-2	CASSIDLAGPLDTF	TGTGCCAGTAGTATAGATTTGGCAGGCCCGCTGGACACCTTC
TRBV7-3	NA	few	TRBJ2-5	CASSLTGGSRETQYF	TGTGCCAGCAGCTTAACAGGGGGTAGTCGGGAGACCCAGTACTTC
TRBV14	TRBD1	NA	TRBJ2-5	CASSHIGTGGETQYF	TGTGCCAGCAGCCATATCGGGACAGGGGGAGAGACCCAGTACTTC
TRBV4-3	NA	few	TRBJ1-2	CASSRFTGYGGYTF	TGCGCCAGCAGCCGCTTCACAGGGTATGGTGGCTACACCTTC
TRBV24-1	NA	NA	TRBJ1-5	CATSDVTANQPQHF	TGTGCCACCAGTGATGTGACAGCTAATCAGCCCCAGCATTTT
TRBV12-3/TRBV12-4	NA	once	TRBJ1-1	CASSYRENTEAFF	TGTGCCAGCAGTTACAGGGAGAACACTGAAGCTTTCTTT